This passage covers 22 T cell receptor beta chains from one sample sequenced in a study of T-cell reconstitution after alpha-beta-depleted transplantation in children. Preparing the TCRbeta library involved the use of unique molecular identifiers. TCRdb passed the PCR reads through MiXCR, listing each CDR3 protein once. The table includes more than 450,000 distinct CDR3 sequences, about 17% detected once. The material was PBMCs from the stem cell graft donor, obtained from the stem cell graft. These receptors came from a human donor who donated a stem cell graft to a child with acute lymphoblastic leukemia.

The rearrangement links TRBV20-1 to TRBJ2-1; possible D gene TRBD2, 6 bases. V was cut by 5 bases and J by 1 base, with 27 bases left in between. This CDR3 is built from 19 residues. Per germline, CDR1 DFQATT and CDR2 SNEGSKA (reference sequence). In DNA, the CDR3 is TGCAGTGCTCTTCCGGGACCGATATTTGAAGGGACTTCCTACAATGAGCAGTTCTTC. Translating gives CSALPGPIFEGTSYNEQFF.

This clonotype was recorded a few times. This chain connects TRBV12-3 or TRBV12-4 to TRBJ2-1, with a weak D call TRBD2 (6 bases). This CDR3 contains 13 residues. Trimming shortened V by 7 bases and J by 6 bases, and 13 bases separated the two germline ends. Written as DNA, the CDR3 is TGTGCCAGCACCCCGGGACTGTTCAATGAGCAGTTCTTC. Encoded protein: CASTPGLFNEQFF.

This CDR3 reads CASSEGGSLLGEQYF. CDR3 DNA: TGCGCCAGCAGCGAAGGCGGCAGCCTTCTGGGGGAGCAGTACTTC. The V gene is TRBV5-1, the J gene TRBJ2-7; D is undetermined. From germline, CDR1 is SGHRS and CDR2 YFSETQ. Trimming cost V 4 bases and J 7 bases, with 21 bases left between them. The CDR3 is 15 residues long.

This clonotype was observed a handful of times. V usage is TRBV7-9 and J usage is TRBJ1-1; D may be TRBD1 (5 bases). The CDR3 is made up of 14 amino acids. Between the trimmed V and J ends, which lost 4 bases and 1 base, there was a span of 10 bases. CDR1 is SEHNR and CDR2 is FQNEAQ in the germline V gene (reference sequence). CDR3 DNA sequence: TGTGCCAGCAGCTCCTCGGGACGGAACACTGAAGCTTTCTTT. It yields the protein CASSSSGRNTEAFF.

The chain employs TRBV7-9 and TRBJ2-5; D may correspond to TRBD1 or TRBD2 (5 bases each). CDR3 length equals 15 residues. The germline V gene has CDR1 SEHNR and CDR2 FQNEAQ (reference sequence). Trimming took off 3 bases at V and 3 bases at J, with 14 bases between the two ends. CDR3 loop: CASSFTPGPEETQYF. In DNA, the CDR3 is TGTGCCAGCAGCTTCACCCCGGGACCCGAAGAGACCCAGTACTTC.

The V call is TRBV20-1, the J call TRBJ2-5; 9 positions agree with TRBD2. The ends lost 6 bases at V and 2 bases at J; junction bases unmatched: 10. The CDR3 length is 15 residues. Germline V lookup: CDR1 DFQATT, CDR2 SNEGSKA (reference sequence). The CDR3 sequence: CSATLGTSRQETQYF. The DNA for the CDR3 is TGCAGTGCAACTCTAGGGACTAGCCGGCAAGAGACCCAGTACTTC.

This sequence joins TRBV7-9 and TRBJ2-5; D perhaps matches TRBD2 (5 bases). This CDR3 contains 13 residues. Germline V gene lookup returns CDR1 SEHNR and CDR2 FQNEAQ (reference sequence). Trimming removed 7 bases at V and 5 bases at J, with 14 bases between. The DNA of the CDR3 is TGTGCCAGCATTAAAGGGAGTTCGGAGACCCAGTACTTC. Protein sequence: CASIKGSSETQYF.

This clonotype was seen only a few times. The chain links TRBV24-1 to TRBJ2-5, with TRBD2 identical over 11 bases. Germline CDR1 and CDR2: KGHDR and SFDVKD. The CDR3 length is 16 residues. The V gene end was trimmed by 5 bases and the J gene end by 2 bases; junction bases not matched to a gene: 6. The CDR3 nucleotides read TGTGCCACCAGTGCCTGGGGACTAGCGGATCAAGAGACCCAGTACTTC. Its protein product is CATSAWGLADQETQYF.

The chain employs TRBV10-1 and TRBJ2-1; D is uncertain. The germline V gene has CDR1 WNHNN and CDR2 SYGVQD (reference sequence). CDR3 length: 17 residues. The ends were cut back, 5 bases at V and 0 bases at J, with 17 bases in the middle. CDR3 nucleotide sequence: TGCGCCAGCAGTTCCTGGGCCGGGTCGCGCTCCTACAATGAGCAGTTCTTC. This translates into CASSSWAGSRSYNEQFF.

The DNA of the CDR3 is TGTGCCAGAGGGACAACCCAAGAGACCCAGTACTTC. Translation gives CARGTTQETQYF. The V gene is TRBV2, the J gene TRBJ2-5; D is possibly TRBD1 (6 bases). The germline gives CDR1 SNHLY, CDR2 FYNNEI. Trimming shortened V by 9 bases and J by 1 base, and 9 bases separated the two germline ends. The CDR3 extends over 12 amino acids.

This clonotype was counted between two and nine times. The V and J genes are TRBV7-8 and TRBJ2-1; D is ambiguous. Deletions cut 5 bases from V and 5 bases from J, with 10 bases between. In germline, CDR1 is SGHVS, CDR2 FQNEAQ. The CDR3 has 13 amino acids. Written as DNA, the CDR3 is TGTGCCAGCAGCCTTAGTGTTAACAATGAGCAGTTCTTC. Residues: CASSLSVNNEQFF.

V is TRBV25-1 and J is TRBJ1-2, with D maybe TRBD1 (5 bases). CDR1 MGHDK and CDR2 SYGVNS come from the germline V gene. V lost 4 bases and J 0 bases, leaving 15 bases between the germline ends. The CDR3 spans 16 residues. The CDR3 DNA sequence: TGTGCCAGCAGTGCTTTGCACGGGGACCCTAACTATGGCTACACCTTC. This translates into CASSALHGDPNYGYTF.

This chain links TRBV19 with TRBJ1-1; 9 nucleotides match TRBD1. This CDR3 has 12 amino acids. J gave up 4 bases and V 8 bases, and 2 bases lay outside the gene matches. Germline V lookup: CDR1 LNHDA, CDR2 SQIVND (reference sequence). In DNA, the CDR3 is TGTGCCAGTGGGGACAGGGCCACTGAAGCTTTCTTT. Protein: CASGDRATEAFF.

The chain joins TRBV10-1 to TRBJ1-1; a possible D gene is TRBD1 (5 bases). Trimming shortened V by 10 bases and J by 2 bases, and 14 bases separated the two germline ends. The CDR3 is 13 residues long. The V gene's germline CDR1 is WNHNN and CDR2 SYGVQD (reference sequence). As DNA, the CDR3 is TGCGCCACTACGGACACTTATAACACTGAAGCTTTCTTT. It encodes CATTDTYNTEAFF.

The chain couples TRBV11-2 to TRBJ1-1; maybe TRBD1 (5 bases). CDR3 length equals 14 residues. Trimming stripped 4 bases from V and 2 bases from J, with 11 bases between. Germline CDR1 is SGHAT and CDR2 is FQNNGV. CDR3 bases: TGTGCCAGCAGCTCCTACGGGGGTAACACTGAAGCTTTCTTT. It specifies CASSSYGGNTEAFF.

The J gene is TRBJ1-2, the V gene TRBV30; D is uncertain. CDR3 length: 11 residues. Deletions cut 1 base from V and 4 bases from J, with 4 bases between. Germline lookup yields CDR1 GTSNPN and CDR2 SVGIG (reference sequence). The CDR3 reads CAWSAGYGYTF. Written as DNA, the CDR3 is TGTGCCTGGAGTGCGGGCTATGGCTACACCTTC.

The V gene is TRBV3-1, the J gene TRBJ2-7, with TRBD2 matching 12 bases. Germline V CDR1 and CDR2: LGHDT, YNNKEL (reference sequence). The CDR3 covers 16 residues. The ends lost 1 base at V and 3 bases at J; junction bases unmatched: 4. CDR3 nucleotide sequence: TGTGCCAGCAGCCAAGGACTAGCGGGAGCGTTCTACGAGCAGTACTTC. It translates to CASSQGLAGAFYEQYF.

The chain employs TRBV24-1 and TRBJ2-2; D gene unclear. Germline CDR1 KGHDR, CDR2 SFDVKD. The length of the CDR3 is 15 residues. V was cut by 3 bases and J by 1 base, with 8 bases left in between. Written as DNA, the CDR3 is TGTGCCACCAGTGATGTTACGGGGAACACCGGGGAGCTGTTTTTT. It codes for CATSDVTGNTGELFF.

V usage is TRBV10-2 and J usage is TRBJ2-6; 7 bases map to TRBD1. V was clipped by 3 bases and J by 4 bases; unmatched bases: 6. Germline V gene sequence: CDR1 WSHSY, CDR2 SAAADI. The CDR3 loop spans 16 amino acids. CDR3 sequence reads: CASSEIGGAGANVLTF. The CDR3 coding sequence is TGCGCCAGCAGTGAAATAGGGGGCGCCGGGGCCAACGTCCTGACTTTC.

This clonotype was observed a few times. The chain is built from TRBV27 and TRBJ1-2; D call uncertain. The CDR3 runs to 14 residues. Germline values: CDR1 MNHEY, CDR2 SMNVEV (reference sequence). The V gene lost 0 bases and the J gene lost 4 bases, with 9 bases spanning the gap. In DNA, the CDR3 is TGTGCCAGCAGTTTATCGGGTGTTTCCTATGGCTACACCTTC. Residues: CASSLSGVSYGYTF.

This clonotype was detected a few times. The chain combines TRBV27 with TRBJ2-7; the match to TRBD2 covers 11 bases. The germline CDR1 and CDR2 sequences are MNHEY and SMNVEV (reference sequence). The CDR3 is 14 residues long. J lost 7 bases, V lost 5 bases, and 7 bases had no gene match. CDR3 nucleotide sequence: TGTGCCAGCAGTCCGGGACTAGCGGTAAGGGAGCAGTACTTC. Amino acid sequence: CASSPGLAVREQYF.

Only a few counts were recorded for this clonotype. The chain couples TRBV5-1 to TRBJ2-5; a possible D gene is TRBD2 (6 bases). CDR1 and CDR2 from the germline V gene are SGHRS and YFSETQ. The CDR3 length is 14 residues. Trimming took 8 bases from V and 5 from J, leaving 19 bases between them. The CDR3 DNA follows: TGCGCCAGTTCGAGTGGAGTAGCGGCGGAGACCCAGTACTTC. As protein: CASSSGVAAETQYF.